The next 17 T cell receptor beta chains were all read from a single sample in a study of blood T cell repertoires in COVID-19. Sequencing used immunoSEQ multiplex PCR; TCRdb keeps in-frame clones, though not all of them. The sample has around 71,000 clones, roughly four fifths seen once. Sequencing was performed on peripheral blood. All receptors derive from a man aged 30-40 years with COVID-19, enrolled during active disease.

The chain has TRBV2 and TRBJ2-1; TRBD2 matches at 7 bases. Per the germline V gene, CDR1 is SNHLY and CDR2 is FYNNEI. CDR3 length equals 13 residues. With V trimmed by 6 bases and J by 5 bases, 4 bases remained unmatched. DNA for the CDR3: TGTGCCAGCAGGAGGGACTACAACAATGAGCAGTTCTTC. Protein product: CASRRDYNNEQFF. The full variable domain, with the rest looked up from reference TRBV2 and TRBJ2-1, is EPEVTQTPSHQVTQMGQEVILRCVPISNHLYFYWYRQILGQKVEFLVSFYNNEISEKSEIFDDQFSVERPDGSNFTLKIRSTKLEDSAMYFCASRRDYNNEQFFGPGTRLTVL.

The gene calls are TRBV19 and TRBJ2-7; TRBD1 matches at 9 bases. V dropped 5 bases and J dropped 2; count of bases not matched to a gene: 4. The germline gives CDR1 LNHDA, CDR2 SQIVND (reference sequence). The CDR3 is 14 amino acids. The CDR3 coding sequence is TGTGCCAGTAGTTCGGGGACAGGGACCTACGAGCAGTACTTC. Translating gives CASSSGTGTYEQYF.

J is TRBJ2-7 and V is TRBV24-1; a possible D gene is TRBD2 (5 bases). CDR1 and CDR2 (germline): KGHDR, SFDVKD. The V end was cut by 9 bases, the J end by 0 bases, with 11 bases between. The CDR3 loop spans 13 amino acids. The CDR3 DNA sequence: TGTGCCACCCACGCGGGCACCTCCTACGAGCAGTACTTC. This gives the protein CATHAGTSYEQYF.

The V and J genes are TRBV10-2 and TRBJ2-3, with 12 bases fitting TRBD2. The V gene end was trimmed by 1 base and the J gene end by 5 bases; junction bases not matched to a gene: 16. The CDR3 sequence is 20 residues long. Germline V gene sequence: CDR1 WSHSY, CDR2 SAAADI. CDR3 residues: CASSEWGQPRTSGAEDTQYF. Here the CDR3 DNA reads TGCGCCAGCAGTGAGTGGGGGCAACCTCGGACTAGCGGGGCGGAAGATACGCAGTATTTT.

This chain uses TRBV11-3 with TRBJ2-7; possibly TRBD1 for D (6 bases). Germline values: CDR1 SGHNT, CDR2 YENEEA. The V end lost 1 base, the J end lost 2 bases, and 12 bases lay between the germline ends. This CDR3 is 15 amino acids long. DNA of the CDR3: TGTGCCAGCAGCTTAGGGGCACAGGGTGCCTACGAGCAGTACTTC. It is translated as CASSLGAQGAYEQYF.

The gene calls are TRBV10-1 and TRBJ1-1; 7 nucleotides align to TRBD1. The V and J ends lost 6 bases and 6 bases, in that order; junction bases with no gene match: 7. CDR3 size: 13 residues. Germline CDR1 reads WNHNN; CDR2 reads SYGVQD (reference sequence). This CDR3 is CASSNRGLAEAFF. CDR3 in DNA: TGCGCCAGCAGCAATAGGGGGCTGGCTGAAGCTTTCTTT.

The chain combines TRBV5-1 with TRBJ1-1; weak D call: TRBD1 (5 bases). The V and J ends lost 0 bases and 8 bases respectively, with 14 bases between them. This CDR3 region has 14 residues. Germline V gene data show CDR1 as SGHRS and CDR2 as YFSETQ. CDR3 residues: CASSLGQTYSEAFF. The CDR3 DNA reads TGCGCCAGCAGCTTGGGACAGACCTACTCAGAAGCTTTCTTT.

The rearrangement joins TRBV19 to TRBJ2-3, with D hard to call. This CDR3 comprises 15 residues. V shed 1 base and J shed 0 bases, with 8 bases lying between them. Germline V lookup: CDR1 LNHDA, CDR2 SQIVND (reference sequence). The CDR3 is CASSIALRSTDTQYF. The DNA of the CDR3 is TGTGCCAGTAGTATAGCACTACGGAGCACAGATACGCAGTATTTT.

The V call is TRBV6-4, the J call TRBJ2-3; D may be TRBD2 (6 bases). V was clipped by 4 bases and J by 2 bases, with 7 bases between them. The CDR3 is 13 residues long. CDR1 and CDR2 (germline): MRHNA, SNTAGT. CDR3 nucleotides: TGTGCCAGCAGTGCGGGAGTCACAGATACGCAGTATTTT. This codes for CASSAGVTDTQYF.

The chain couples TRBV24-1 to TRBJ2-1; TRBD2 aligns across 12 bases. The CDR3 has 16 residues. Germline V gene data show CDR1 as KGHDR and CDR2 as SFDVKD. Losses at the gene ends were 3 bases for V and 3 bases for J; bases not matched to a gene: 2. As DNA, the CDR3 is TGTGCCACCAGTGATAGACTAGCGGGGGACTACAATGAGCAGTTCTTC. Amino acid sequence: CATSDRLAGDYNEQFF.

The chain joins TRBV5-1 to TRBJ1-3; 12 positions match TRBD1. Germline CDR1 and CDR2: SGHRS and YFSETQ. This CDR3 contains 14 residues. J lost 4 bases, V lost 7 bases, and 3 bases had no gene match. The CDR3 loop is CASGTGGSGNTIYF. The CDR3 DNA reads TGCGCCAGCGGGACAGGGGGCTCAGGAAACACCATATATTTT.

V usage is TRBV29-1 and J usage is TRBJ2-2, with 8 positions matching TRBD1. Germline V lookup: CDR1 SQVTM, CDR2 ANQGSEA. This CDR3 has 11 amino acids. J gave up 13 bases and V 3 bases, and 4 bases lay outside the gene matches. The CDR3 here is CSVEDREALFF. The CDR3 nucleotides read TGCAGCGTTGAGGACAGGGAAGCGCTGTTTTTT.

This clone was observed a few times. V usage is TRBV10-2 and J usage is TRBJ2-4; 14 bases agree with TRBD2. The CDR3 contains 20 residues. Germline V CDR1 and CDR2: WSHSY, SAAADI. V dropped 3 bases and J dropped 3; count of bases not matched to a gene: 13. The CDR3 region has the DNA TGCGCCAGCAGTGATACCGGGACTAGCGGGAGAGGTAGGGTCAAAAACATTCAGTACTTC. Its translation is CASSDTGTSGRGRVKNIQYF.

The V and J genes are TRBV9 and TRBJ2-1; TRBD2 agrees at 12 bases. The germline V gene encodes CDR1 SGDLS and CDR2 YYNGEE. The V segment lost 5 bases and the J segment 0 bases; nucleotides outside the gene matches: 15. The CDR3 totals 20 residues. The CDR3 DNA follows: TGTGCCAGCAGTCGTAGAGCTAGCGGGAGGGCCGGGGGCTCCTACAATGAGCAGTTCTTC. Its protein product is CASSRRASGRAGGSYNEQFF.

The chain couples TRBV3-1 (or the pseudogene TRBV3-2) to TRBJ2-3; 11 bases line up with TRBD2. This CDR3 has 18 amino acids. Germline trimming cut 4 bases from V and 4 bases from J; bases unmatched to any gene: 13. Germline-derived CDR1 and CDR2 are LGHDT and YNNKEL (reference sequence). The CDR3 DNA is TGTGCCAGCAGCCCCCAATACTTAGCGGGAGGGCCCTCAGATACGCAGTATTTT. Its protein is CASSPQYLAGGPSDTQYF.

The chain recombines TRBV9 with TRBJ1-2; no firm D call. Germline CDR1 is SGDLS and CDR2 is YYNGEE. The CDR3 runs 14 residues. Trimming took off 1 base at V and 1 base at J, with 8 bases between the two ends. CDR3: CASSVLSFNYGYTF. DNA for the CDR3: TGTGCCAGCAGCGTACTCAGTTTTAACTATGGCTACACCTTC.

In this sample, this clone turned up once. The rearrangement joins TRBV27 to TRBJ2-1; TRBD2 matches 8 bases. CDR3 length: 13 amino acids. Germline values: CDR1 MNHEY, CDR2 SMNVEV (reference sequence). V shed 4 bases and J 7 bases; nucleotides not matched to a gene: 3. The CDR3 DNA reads TGTGCCAGCAGTTCGGGACTAGTAAATGAGCAGTTCTTC. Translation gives CASSSGLVNEQFF.